These 19 T cell receptor beta chains originate from one sample sequenced in a study of blood T cell repertoires in COVID-19. The assay was immunoSEQ multiplex PCR, and TCRdb's table has in-frame clones only and misses some. The sample consists of 380,000 or so clones, 89% of them appearing once. Sequencing input: peripheral blood. These receptors were collected from a man aged 40-55 years with acute or convalescent COVID-19.

The chain couples TRBV19 to TRBJ2-1, with 8 bases that match TRBD2. This CDR3 has 16 amino acids. Germline CDR1 is LNHDA and CDR2 is SQIVND (reference sequence). J was trimmed by 2 bases and V by 3 bases; bases with no gene match: 6. CDR3 region: CASSIPLAGTYNEQFF. CDR3 DNA sequence: TGTGCCAGTAGTATCCCCCTAGCGGGTACCTACAATGAGCAGTTCTTC.

V usage is TRBV7-9 and J usage is TRBJ2-4, with D maybe TRBD2 (6 bases). This CDR3 has 14 amino acids. Germline CDR1 SEHNR, CDR2 FQNEAQ (reference sequence). Trimming removed 5 bases at V and 8 bases at J, with 16 bases between. As DNA, the CDR3 is TGTGCCAGCAGCCCTAGACTAGAGGGCCACATTCAGTACTTC. Its translation: CASSPRLEGHIQYF.

V and J are TRBV2 and TRBJ1-1; 7 bases fit TRBD1. Germline CDR1 SNHLY, CDR2 FYNNEI. The V segment lost 8 bases and the J segment 11 bases; nucleotides outside the gene matches: 8. This CDR3 is 11 amino acids long. CDR3 sequence: CASQRDSRAFF. DNA of the CDR3: TGTGCCAGCCAAAGGGACAGTAGGGCTTTCTTT. The entire variable domain, with the rest obtained from reference TRBV2 and TRBJ1-1, is as follows: EPEVTQTPSHQVTQMGQEVILRCVPISNHLYFYWYRQILGQKVEFLVSFYNNEISEKSEIFDDQFSVERPDGSNFTLKIRSTKLEDSAMYFCASQRDSRAFFGQGTRLTVV.

The chain is built from TRBV3-1 (or the pseudogene TRBV3-2) and TRBJ2-7; tentative D call: TRBD2 (7 bases). V dropped 3 bases and J dropped 5 bases, with 17 bases sitting between them. Germline V lookup: CDR1 LGHDT, CDR2 YNNKEL (reference sequence). CDR3 length: 15 residues. In DNA form, the CDR3 reads TGTGCCAGCAGCCACGGATGGGGGGGCCCCCACGAGCAGTACTTC. It codes for CASSHGWGGPHEQYF.

The chain joins TRBV24-1 to TRBJ1-2; tentative D call: TRBD1 (6 bases). Per the germline V gene, CDR1 is KGHDR and CDR2 is SFDVKD. The CDR3 length is 13 residues. The V end lost 4 bases, the J end lost 5 bases, and 10 bases lay between the germline ends. The CDR3 loop is CATSDSTGYGYTF. CDR3 bases: TGTGCCACCAGTGACTCAACAGGGTATGGCTACACCTTC.

The J gene is TRBJ1-1, the V gene TRBV6-5, with TRBD1 as a possible D gene (6 bases). CDR1 is MNHEY and CDR2 is SVGAGI in the germline V gene. This CDR3 spans 14 amino acids. V lost 6 bases and J lost 13, with 24 bases in between. This CDR3 reads CASRGPPGGLRGFF. The CDR3 DNA reads as TGTGCCAGCAGGGGACCCCCCGGGGGGCTGAGAGGTTTCTTT.

This chain connects TRBV19 to TRBJ2-2; D might be TRBD1 (5 bases). CDR3 size: 13 residues. Germline V gene data show CDR1 as LNHDA and CDR2 as SQIVND (reference sequence). V lost 5 bases and J lost 5, with 9 bases in between. CDR3 sequence: CASSPQGTGELFF. CDR3 nucleotide sequence: TGTGCCAGTAGTCCTCAGGGAACCGGGGAGCTGTTTTTT.

CDR3 protein: CASSVLVGTEAFF. The DNA of the CDR3 is TGTGCCAGCAGTGTCTTGGTCGGCACTGAAGCTTTCTTT. The chain is built from TRBV6-4 and TRBJ1-1; D not resolved. V was cut by 4 bases and J by 4 bases, with 10 bases left in between. CDR3 length: 13 residues. The germline V gene has CDR1 MRHNA and CDR2 SNTAGT.

The chain links TRBV6-5 to TRBJ1-2, with D unclear. Looked up from germline, CDR1 is MNHEY and CDR2 is SVGAGI. Trimming shortened V by 0 bases and J by 4 bases, and 12 bases separated the two germline ends. The CDR3 is 15 amino acids. CDR3 in DNA: TGTGCCAGCAGTTACTCGAGTGGGCCTCGCTATGGCTACACCTTC. It codes for CASSYSSGPRYGYTF.

The rearrangement uses TRBV29-1 and TRBJ2-7; 10 positions match TRBD2. This CDR3 comprises 14 residues. Germline CDR1 SQVTM, CDR2 ANQGSEA. The V gene end was trimmed by 4 bases and the J gene end by 4 bases; junction bases not matched to a gene: 7. DNA for the CDR3: TGCAGCGTTGCCGGTCTAGCGGGAGTGTACGAGCAGTACTTC. Translating it yields CSVAGLAGVYEQYF.

The chain employs TRBV27 and TRBJ1-1; D may be TRBD1 (6 bases). The CDR3 runs 15 residues. Trimming cost V 2 bases and J 10 bases, with 20 bases left between them. CDR1 and CDR2 (germline): MNHEY, SMNVEV (reference sequence). As DNA, the CDR3 is TGTGCCAGCAGTTTAACCGGGACATCCTATGGCGGAGCTTTCTTT. Its protein is CASSLTGTSYGGAFF.

V gene TRBV11-2 combines with J gene TRBJ1-6, with a possible D match to TRBD1 (6 bases). V was pared by 5 bases and J by 7 bases, with 12 bases between. The CDR3 covers 14 residues. Germline V gene lookup returns CDR1 SGHAT and CDR2 FQNNGV. In DNA, the CDR3 is TGTGCCAGCAGCCCCGGGGGGCGGAATTCACCCCTCCACTTT. Amino acid sequence: CASSPGGRNSPLHF.

This clone came up once. In DNA, the CDR3 is TGTGCCAGCAGCTCCCCCTCCATTAGGACAGGGCCTGAGCAGTTCTTC. It yields the protein CASSSPSIRTGPEQFF. This sequence joins TRBV5-5 and TRBJ2-1; 8 bases match TRBD1. From germline, CDR1 is SGHKS and CDR2 YYEKEE (reference sequence). This CDR3 has 16 amino acids. V was pared by 3 bases and J by 9 bases, with 14 bases of the junction left unmatched.

This chain joins TRBV27 and TRBJ2-7, with 11 bases fitting TRBD2. Trimming took 5 bases from V and 3 from J; bases not matched to a gene: 3. The CDR3 has 14 residues. In germline, CDR1 is MNHEY, CDR2 SMNVEV (reference sequence). The CDR3 DNA reads as TGTGCCAGCAGTGAAGGGACTAGCGGCTACGAGCAGTACTTC. It codes for CASSEGTSGYEQYF.

The chain has TRBV7-9 and TRBJ1-5; D may be TRBD1 (5 bases). The CDR3 has 15 residues. Germline V gives CDR1 SEHNR, CDR2 FQNEAQ (reference sequence). V was shortened by 5 bases and J by 2 bases, with 13 bases between the two germline ends. The chain's CDR3 is CASSLDRRGNQPQHF. DNA for the CDR3: TGTGCCAGCAGCCTCGACAGAAGGGGCAATCAGCCCCAGCATTTT. Complete variable domain (other parts from reference TRBV7-9 and TRBJ1-5): DTGVSQNPRHKITKRGQNVTFRCDPISEHNRLYWYRQTLGQGPEFLTYFQNEAQLEKSRLLSDRFSAERPKGSFSTLEIQRTEQGDSAMYLCASSLDRRGNQPQHFGDGTRLSIL.

The chain joins TRBV9 to TRBJ1-1; possibly TRBD1 for D (6 bases). CDR1 is SGDLS, CDR2 YYNGEE, per germline. The CDR3 is 13 residues long. V lost 3 bases to trimming and J lost 5 bases, with 11 bases between them. The CDR3 here is CASSAWGRTEAFF. For the CDR3, the DNA is TGTGCCAGCAGCGCGTGGGGGCGAACTGAAGCTTTCTTT.

The chain joins TRBV4-1 to TRBJ2-2, with D possibly being TRBD2 (5 bases). The CDR3 loop spans 16 amino acids. V shed 0 bases and J shed 4 bases, with 12 bases lying between them. The germline V gene encodes CDR1 MGHRA and CDR2 YSYEKL. The CDR3 coding sequence is TGCGCCAGCAGCCAAGATCTTAGCGAACCCACCGGGGAGCTGTTTTTT. As protein: CASSQDLSEPTGELFF.

The genes are TRBV3-1 (or the pseudogene TRBV3-2) and TRBJ1-2, with unresolved D. Germline CDR1 is LGHDT and CDR2 is YNNKEL (reference sequence). The CDR3 spans 15 residues. Trimming shortened V by 0 bases and J by 4 bases, and 12 bases separated the two germline ends. CDR3 sequence reads: CASSQDLGSGYGYTF. The CDR3 nucleotides read TGTGCCAGCAGCCAAGATCTCGGGTCGGGCTATGGCTACACCTTC.

The chain has TRBV12-2 and TRBJ1-2; the tabulated D call, TRBD1, remains unverified against the DNA. TRBV12-2 is classified as a pseudogene. The CDR3 length is 16 residues. This CDR3 is CASRLPADRRLYGYTF. The CDR3 DNA follows: TGTGCAAGTCGCTTACCCGCGGACAGGAGGCTCTATGGCTACACCTTC.